What follows is one T cell receptor (beta chain) and its context. This sample also contains other DNA sequences that code for the same CDR3. Here immunoSEQ multiplex PCR was the method, and the copy in TCRdb shows in-frame clones only, minus some. The sample includes 95,000 to 150,000 clones, roughly 87% of them seen just once. The data originate from a study of blood T cell repertoires in COVID-19. Study summary: The United States, Italy and Spain supplied acute and convalescent COVID-19 samples.

In germline, CDR1 is SGHRS, CDR2 YFSETQ. Germline trimming cut 3 bases from V and 4 bases from J; bases unmatched to any gene: 5. This CDR3 comprises 14 residues. Sequencing was carried out using peripheral blood. This TCR derives from a man aged 80 or over with acute or convalescent COVID-19. The V call is TRBV5-1, the J call TRBJ2-7; 9 nucleotides align to TRBD1. The CDR3 region is CASSWGQGLYEQYF. For the CDR3, the DNA is TGCGCCAGCAGCTGGGGACAGGGCCTATACGAGCAGTACTTC.